The T cell receptor (beta chain) under discussion was sequenced for a study of tumor-infiltrating lymphocytes in oesophageal squamous cell carcinoma. Trimming took 7 bases from V and 0 from J; bases not matched to a gene: 5. The germline CDR1 and CDR2 sequences are SEHNR and FQNEAQ (reference sequence). This CDR3 has 15 residues. TCRdb reprocessed the PCR reads via MiXCR and lists one record per CDR3 protein. The sample lists tens of thousands of distinct CDR3 sequences, around 40% seen once, with about 23% in the top ten. This clonotype was recorded many times. This clonotype was sampled from a male donor with esophageal squamous cell carcinoma. The chain has TRBV7-9 and TRBJ2-2; 7 bases line up with TRBD1. Material for sequencing was esophageal tumor tissue. This chain's CDR3 is CASTLTGANTGELFF. The CDR3 bases are TGTGCCAGCACCCTAACAGGGGCGAACACCGGGGAGCTGTTTTTT. Based on the CDR3 plus reference TRBV7-9 and TRBJ2-2, the full variable domain is DTGVSQNPRHKITKRGQNVTFRCDPISEHNRLYWYRQTLGQGPEFLTYFQNEAQLEKSRLLSDRFSAERPKGSFSTLEIQRTEQGDSAMYLCASTLTGANTGELFFGEGSRLTVL.